This T cell receptor beta chain originates from a study of yellow fever vaccine responses in identical twins. Germline assignment: CDR1 SQVTM and CDR2 ANQGSEA. The CDR3 is made up of 13 amino acids. V lost 6 bases to trimming and J lost 1 base; unmatched junction nucleotides: 1. TCRdb passed the RT-PCR reads through MiXCR, listing each CDR3 protein once. The profile shows more than 15,000 distinct CDR3 sequences, roughly 72% of them singletons. V gene TRBV29-1 combines with J gene TRBJ1-1; 11 bases line up with TRBD1. Sequenced material: T cells from blood (PBMCs), unsorted or a sorted subset (not recorded which), taken before or after yellow fever vaccination (not recorded which). The sequence derives from a woman between 18 and 29 years old who received the yellow fever vaccine. The CDR3 DNA reads TGCAGCGTGGGGACAGGGGGGAACACTGAAGCTTTCTTT. Protein sequence: CSVGTGGNTEAFF.